This record looks at one T cell receptor (beta chain) sequence and its context. PCR amplification relied on 60 Vbeta primers (plus 13 Jbeta primers). Sequenced by immunoSEQ multiplex PCR; TCRdb stores in-frame clones only, minus some. This sample's clone table lists about 60,000 clones. This specimen belongs to a study of cytomegalovirus exposure and HLA in healthy donors. The CDR3 is 15 amino acids. Germline CDR1 SGHKS, CDR2 YYEKEE (reference sequence). V shed 4 bases and J shed 0 bases, with 14 bases lying between them. The sequence derives from a woman aged 18-30 years in good health and CMV-seronegative. The chain is built from TRBV5-5 and TRBJ2-7, with D maybe TRBD1 (7 bases). Sequenced material: PBMCs. The CDR3 protein is CASSPAGGYSYEQYF. CDR3 DNA: TGTGCCAGCAGCCCGGCAGGGGGGTACTCCTACGAGCAGTACTTC.